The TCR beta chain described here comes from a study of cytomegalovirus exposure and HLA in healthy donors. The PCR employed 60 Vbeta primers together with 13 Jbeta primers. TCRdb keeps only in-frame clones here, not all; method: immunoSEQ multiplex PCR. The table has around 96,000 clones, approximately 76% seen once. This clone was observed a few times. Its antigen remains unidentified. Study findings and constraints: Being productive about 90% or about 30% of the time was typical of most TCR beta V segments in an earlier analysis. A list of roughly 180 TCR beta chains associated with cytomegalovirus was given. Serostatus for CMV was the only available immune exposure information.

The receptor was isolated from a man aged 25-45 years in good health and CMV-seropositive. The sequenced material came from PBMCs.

CDR3 coding DNA: TGTGCCAGCAGTGCCTCGGGACAGTTAACATTAGATACGCAGTATTTT. It is translated as CASSASGQLTLDTQYF. The rearrangement joins TRBV2 to TRBJ2-3, with 7 bases identical to TRBD1. CDR1 is SNHLY, CDR2 FYNNEI, per germline. The V and J ends lost 4 bases and 5 bases, in that order; junction bases with no gene match: 12. This CDR3 region has 16 residues. The whole variable domain, filled in from reference TRBV2 and TRBJ2-3, reads EPEVTQTPSHQVTQMGQEVILRCVPISNHLYFYWYRQILGQKVEFLVSFYNNEISEKSEIFDDQFSVERPDGSNFTLKIRSTKLEDSAMYFCASSASGQLTLDTQYFGPGTRLTVL.